One and the same sample provided the 6 T cell receptor beta chains below, sequenced in a study of vaccination and CD4 T cells after COVID-19. Their antigens remain unidentified. Treatment: roughly ten-day PBMC culture with coronavirus spike peptide pools or control peptides (ViraFEST assay). These CD4+ T cells came from an unexposed donor, sampled before the COVID-19 pandemic (2011-2018). The assay that was used to sequence DNA from cultured CD4+ T cells was the Oncomine TCR Beta short-read assay. The template was genomic DNA from cultured CD4+ T cells. From the PCR reads, TCRdb called clonotypes with MiXCR, one entry per CDR3 protein. Of under 8,000 distinct CDR3 sequences listed, around 35% were seen once; the top ten hold around 9.9%. Sequenced: CD4+ T cells from blood, cultured in vitro. The origin of the receptors is a human donor in good health.

This chain uses TRBV7-9 with TRBJ1-5; 11 nucleotides agree with TRBD1. This CDR3 comprises 16 residues. V gave up 7 bases and J gave up 6 bases; unmatched junction bases: 11. Germline CDR1 and CDR2: SEHNR and FQNEAQ (reference sequence). Written as DNA, the CDR3 is TGTGCCAGCACCAAAGTCGGGACAGGGGGAAGTCAGCCCCAGCATTTT. The encoded protein is CASTKVGTGGSQPQHF.

This chain links TRBV20-1 with TRBJ2-3; perhaps D is TRBD1 or TRBD2 (5 bases each). Germline-derived CDR1 and CDR2 are DFQATT and SNEGSKA (reference sequence). The CDR3 covers 15 residues. Trimming cost V 6 bases and J 1 base, with 17 bases left between them. The CDR3 loop reads CSAHDPGAGTDTQYF. CDR3 DNA: TGCAGTGCCCATGACCCCGGGGCTGGCACAGATACGCAGTATTTT.

This rearrangement joins TRBV25-1 to TRBJ2-3; the D is unclear. V dropped 3 bases and J dropped 4 bases, with 5 bases sitting between them. The CDR3 covers 12 residues. The V gene's germline CDR1 is MGHDK and CDR2 SYGVNS. CDR3 sequence reads: CASSDLADTQYF. The CDR3 nucleotides are TGTGCCAGCAGTGACTTAGCAGATACGCAGTATTTT.

J is TRBJ2-1 and V is TRBV5-4; D gene unclear. Between the trimmed V and J ends, which lost 9 bases and 0 bases, there was a span of 13 bases. CDR3 length: 14 residues. CDR1 and CDR2 (germline): SGHNT, YYREEE (reference sequence). CDR3 in amino acids: CANPLQSSYNEQFF. The CDR3 nucleotides read TGTGCCAACCCATTGCAGTCCTCCTACAATGAGCAGTTCTTC. Drawing the rest from reference TRBV5-4 and TRBJ2-1, the complete variable domain is ETGVTQSPTHLIKTRGQQVTLRCSSQSGHNTVSWYQQALGQGPQFIFQYYREEENGRGNFPPRFSGLQFPNYSSELNVNALELDDSALYLCANPLQSSYNEQFFGPGTRLTVL.

This clonotype was detected a few times. This chain links TRBV20-1 with TRBJ2-2, with D possibly matching TRBD2 (5 bases). CDR1 is DFQATT and CDR2 is SNEGSKA in the germline V gene (reference sequence). This CDR3 is built from 12 residues. V lost 0 bases and J lost 7, with 6 bases in between. CDR3 amino acids: CSAREGGGELFF. CDR3 DNA: TGCAGTGCTAGAGAAGGAGGCGGGGAGCTGTTTTTT.

By sample share, this clonotype is medium-sized. V and J are TRBV6-1 and TRBJ1-2, with D tentatively TRBD1 (6 bases). Germline lookup yields CDR1 MNHNS and CDR2 SASEGT. Trimming shortened V by 11 bases and J by 8 bases, and 12 bases separated the two germline ends. CDR3 length: 10 residues. The CDR3 DNA reads TGTGCCGGGGGGCTGGACGGCTACACCTTC. As protein: CAGGLDGYTF.